The 17 T cell receptor beta chains below were found in one sample sequenced in a study of blood T cell repertoires in COVID-19. Libraries were prepared by immunoSEQ multiplex PCR; TCRdb keeps only in-frame clonotypes and omits some of them. Of over 350,000 clones detected, approximately 89% appear once; the ten largest clones hold roughly 0.9%. Sequenced sample: PBMCs or T cells enriched from blood (not recorded which). These receptors all come from a woman aged 40 to 55 who had been exposed to COVID-19.

The genes are TRBV30 and TRBJ2-5, with 7 bases aligning to TRBD1. V shed 4 bases and J 5 bases; nucleotides not matched to a gene: 7. The CDR3 contains 13 residues. Germline loops: CDR1 GTSNPN, CDR2 SVGIG (reference sequence). Here the CDR3 reads CAWTRQGSETQYF. The CDR3 DNA sequence: TGTGCCTGGACCAGACAGGGATCCGAGACCCAGTACTTC.

The chain has TRBV19 and TRBJ1-2, with D maybe TRBD1 (6 bases). The V and J ends lost 3 bases and 4 bases respectively, with 12 bases between them. The CDR3 spans 14 residues. The germline CDR1 and CDR2 sequences are LNHDA and SQIVND (reference sequence). The CDR3 loop reads CASSMGAAFYGYTF. The DNA of the CDR3 is TGTGCCAGTAGTATGGGGGCCGCTTTCTATGGCTACACCTTC.

The chain employs TRBV5-1 and TRBJ1-2, with 8 nucleotides matching TRBD1. This CDR3 is 15 amino acids long. CDR1 is SGHRS, CDR2 YFSETQ, per germline. J gave up 4 bases and V 4 bases, and 9 bases lay outside the gene matches. Here the CDR3 reads CASSPPGQGGYGYTF. The CDR3 DNA reads as TGCGCCAGCAGCCCCCCAGGACAGGGTGGCTATGGCTACACCTTC. The full variable domain, with the rest looked up from reference TRBV5-1 and TRBJ1-2, is KAGVTQTPRYLIKTRGQQVTLSCSPISGHRSVSWYQQTPGQGLQFLFEYFSETQRNKGNFPGRFSGRQFSNSRSEMNVSTLELGDSALYLCASSPPGQGGYGYTFGSGTRLTVV.

The chain links TRBV5-6 to TRBJ1-1, with 8 bases aligning to TRBD1. Germline CDR1 and CDR2: SGHDT and YYEEEE. V was pared by 3 bases and J by 1 base, with 5 bases of the junction left unmatched. CDR3 length equals 15 residues. CDR3 in DNA: TGTGCCAGCAGCTGGCCCGGACAGGGGAACACTGAAGCTTTCTTT. The encoded protein is CASSWPGQGNTEAFF.

CDR3: CSATPGTVYNEQFF. The CDR3 DNA reads as TGCAGCGCAACCCCCGGGACAGTCTACAATGAGCAGTTCTTC. The V and J genes are TRBV29-1 and TRBJ2-1; 7 bases line up with TRBD1. CDR1 and CDR2 from the germline V gene are SQVTM and ANQGSEA. J lost 3 bases, V lost 7 bases, and 9 bases had no gene match. The CDR3 spans 14 residues.

The chain uses TRBV6-1 and TRBJ1-5; 7 bases line up with TRBD1. The CDR3 has 15 residues. V was clipped by 1 base and J by 5 bases; unmatched bases: 5. Looked up from germline, CDR1 is MNHNS and CDR2 is SASEGT. The chain's CDR3 is CASSEGAGGDQPQHF. For the CDR3, the DNA is TGTGCCAGCAGTGAAGGGGCAGGGGGAGATCAGCCCCAGCATTTT.

The rearrangement links TRBV28 to TRBJ1-1; D possibly corresponds to TRBD1 (5 bases). Trimming took 2 bases from V and 6 from J, leaving 22 bases between them. The CDR3 sequence is 17 residues long. Germline V lookup: CDR1 MDHEN, CDR2 SYDVKM. CDR3: CASSLGNGGGRRAEAFF. DNA of the CDR3: TGTGCCAGCAGTTTAGGCAACGGGGGAGGGCGACGTGCTGAAGCTTTCTTT.

V and J are TRBV9 and TRBJ1-5; 7 bases line up with TRBD1. Germline CDR1 and CDR2: SGDLS and YYNGEE. V lost 3 bases to trimming and J lost 2 bases; unmatched junction nucleotides: 2. This CDR3 is 14 amino acids long. The CDR3 sequence: CASSAGQGNQPQHF. The CDR3 nucleotides are TGTGCCAGCAGCGCCGGACAGGGCAATCAGCCCCAGCATTTT.

V and J are TRBV30 and TRBJ1-1; D gene ambiguous. Looked up from germline, CDR1 is GTSNPN and CDR2 is SVGIG (reference sequence). This CDR3 comprises 12 residues. The ends were cut back, 2 bases at V and 1 base at J, with 5 bases in the middle. The CDR3 spells CAWSTENTEAFF. The CDR3 nucleotides read TGTGCCTGGAGTACAGAGAACACTGAAGCTTTCTTT.

J is TRBJ2-7 and V is TRBV4-3, with 7 bases aligning to TRBD2. Looked up from germline, CDR1 is LGHNA and CDR2 is YSLEER. Trimming cost V 0 bases and J 2 bases; bases outside gene matches: 10. This CDR3 has 17 residues. This chain's CDR3 is CASSQDWTGRPAYEQYF. CDR3 bases: TGCGCCAGCAGCCAAGATTGGACCGGGAGGCCGGCCTACGAGCAGTACTTC.

The V and J genes are TRBV7-2 and TRBJ1-2, with 7 bases identical to TRBD1. Germline trimming cut 5 bases from V and 2 bases from J; bases unmatched to any gene: 2. Germline assignment: CDR1 SGHTA and CDR2 FQGNSA. The CDR3 has 13 residues. In nucleotides, the CDR3 is TGTGCCAGCAGCCCACAGGGGAACTATGGCTACACCTTC. This gives the protein CASSPQGNYGYTF. Full variable domain (outside the CDR3, taken from reference TRBV7-2 and TRBJ1-2): GAGVSQSPSNKVTEKGKDVELRCDPISGHTALYWYRQSLGQGLEFLIYFQGNSAPDKSGLPSDRFSAERTGGSVSTLTIQRTQQEDSAVYLCASSPQGNYGYTFGSGTRLTVV.

The J gene is TRBJ2-1, the V gene TRBV10-1, with D possibly being TRBD1 (6 bases). The CDR3 has 16 residues. V lost 4 bases and J lost 2, with 15 bases in between. Germline CDR1 and CDR2: WNHNN and SYGVQD (reference sequence). The CDR3 protein is CASSGIPSGAYNEQFF. The DNA for the CDR3 is TGCGCCAGCAGTGGAATTCCCTCAGGGGCCTACAATGAGCAGTTCTTC.

This clone was detected only once. This chain joins TRBV3-1 (or the pseudogene TRBV3-2) and TRBJ2-1; TRBD2 aligns across 7 bases. V gave up 4 bases and J gave up 0 bases; unmatched junction bases: 3. Germline assignment: CDR1 LGHDT and CDR2 YNNKEL (reference sequence). This CDR3 spans 15 amino acids. The CDR3 loop is CASSPGGSSYNEQFF. The CDR3 nucleotides are TGTGCCAGCAGCCCCGGCGGGAGCTCCTACAATGAGCAGTTCTTC.

The chain has TRBV30 and TRBJ1-3; D might be TRBD1 (5 bases). The CDR3 totals 12 residues. The germline V gene encodes CDR1 GTSNPN and CDR2 SVGIG (reference sequence). V gave up 4 bases and J gave up 4 bases, with 8 bases separating them. This CDR3 is CAWNPGGNTIYF. Written as DNA, the CDR3 is TGTGCCTGGAATCCAGGGGGAAACACCATATATTTT.

The chain recombines TRBV19 with TRBJ1-1; TRBD1 is a possible D gene (5 bases). The CDR3 extends over 17 amino acids. CDR1 LNHDA and CDR2 SQIVND come from the germline V gene (reference sequence). V lost 9 bases and J lost 1, with 24 bases in between. The DNA for the CDR3 is TGTGCCAGCGGGGGGATAGTAATGAATGAGGGGAACACTGAAGCTTTCTTT. This translates into CASGGIVMNEGNTEAFF.

As regards this clone: The sample has other DNA sequences that encode this CDR3 too. The J gene is TRBJ1-5, the V gene TRBV2, with 8 bases that match TRBD1. Trimming took 4 bases from V and 0 from J; bases not matched to a gene: 5. Looked up from germline, CDR1 is SNHLY and CDR2 is FYNNEI. CDR3 length: 16 amino acids. CDR3 in amino acids: CASSGGTGGSNQPQHF. CDR3 in DNA: TGTGCCAGCAGTGGCGGGACAGGTGGTAGCAATCAGCCCCAGCATTTT.

This sequence joins TRBV2 and TRBJ1-2; D unresolved. Germline V gives CDR1 SNHLY, CDR2 FYNNEI. The CDR3 covers 13 residues. V lost 6 bases and J lost 2, with 10 bases in between. The CDR3 sequence: CASSREVNYGYTF. CDR3 DNA: TGTGCCAGCAGCCGCGAAGTGAACTATGGCTACACCTTC.